Listed below are T cell receptor beta chains from one sample, sequenced in a study of blood T cell repertoires in COVID-19. Clones were sequenced by immunoSEQ multiplex PCR, and TCRdb holds only the in-frame ones, with some missing. Here the sample spans 200,000 to 250,000 clones, around 89% being singletons. The specimen sequenced was peripheral blood. These receptor sequences come from a young man with COVID-19, enrolled during active disease. Both conserved end residues are part of each CDR3. The D gene is left open where the match is weak. Some rows have no size entry. The others give once, few or many, or a class for an expanded clone.

clone_size j_call cdr3_length v_call d_call cdr3_aa cdr3_nt
NA TRBJ1-2 13 TRBV19 NA CASSLSGVEGYTF TGTGCCAGTAGTTTATCAGGGGTGGAAGGCTACACCTTC
NA TRBJ1-2 14 TRBV5-1 TRBD1 CASSTDRGQYGYTF TGCGCCAGCTCAACAGACAGGGGTCAATATGGCTACACCTTC
NA TRBJ1-2 13 TRBV2 NA CASSLQGDYGYTF TGTGCCAGCAGTCTACAGGGAGACTATGGCTACACCTTC
once TRBJ1-5 13 TRBV12-3/TRBV12-4 TRBD1 CASRRDSPAPQHF TGTGCCAGCAGGCGGGACAGCCCCGCGCCCCAGCATTTT
NA TRBJ1-1 14 TRBV7-2 NA CASSLRHGNTEAFF TGTGCCAGCAGCTTACGACATGGGAACACTGAAGCTTTCTTT
NA TRBJ2-2 15 TRBV27 NA CASSFLQGNTGELFF TGTGCCAGCAGTTTTCTTCAGGGGAACACCGGGGAGCTGTTTTTT
NA TRBJ2-2 14 TRBV5-1 NA CASSLVRDTGELFF TGCGCCAGCAGCTTAGTCAGGGACACCGGGGAGCTGTTTTTT
once TRBJ1-4 14 TRBV24-1 NA CATSGRGSNEKLFF TGTGCCACCAGCGGGCGAGGGTCTAATGAAAAACTGTTTTTT
NA TRBJ1-5 13 TRBV20-1 TRBD1 CSASQGAGQPQHF TGCAGTGCTAGTCAGGGGGCAGGGCAGCCCCAGCATTTT
NA TRBJ2-3 15 TRBV19 NA CASSRALTPTDTQYF TGTGCCAGTAGTAGGGCTCTCACCCCTACAGATACGCAGTATTTT
NA TRBJ2-2 15 TRBV5-4 NA CASRLDGMNTGELFF TGTGCCAGCAGGTTAGACGGGATGAACACCGGGGAGCTGTTTTTT
once TRBJ2-3 16 TRBV6-6 NA CASRVGRGGGTDTQYF TGTGCCAGCAGAGTGGGAAGGGGAGGCGGCACAGATACGCAGTATTTT
NA TRBJ2-4 14 TRBV19 NA CASSRDKNKNIQYF TGTGCCAGTAGCCGGGACAAAAACAAAAACATTCAGTACTTC
NA TRBJ1-1 12 TRBV2 NA CASGGQNTEAFF TGTGCCAGCGGGGGACAGAACACTGAAGCTTTCTTT
NA TRBJ2-2 14 TRBV9 TRBD2 CASSGLAGSGELFF TGTGCCAGCAGCGGACTAGCGGGGTCCGGGGAGCTGTTTTTT
NA TRBJ2-3 13 TRBV4-2 NA CASSQEAADTQYF TGTGCCAGCAGCCAAGAAGCGGCAGATACGCAGTATTTT
NA TRBJ1-2 11 TRBV24-1 NA CAMTENYGYTF TGTGCCATGACAGAAAACTATGGCTACACCTTC
NA TRBJ1-2 12 TRBV7-9 NA CASSYIGDGYTF TGTGCCAGCAGCTATATAGGGGATGGCTACACCTTC
NA TRBJ1-6 16 TRBV5-5 NA CASSPGIQGNNSPLHF TGTGCCAGCAGCCCCGGGATACAGGGAAACAATTCACCCCTCCACTTT
NA TRBJ1-1 13 TRBV12-3/TRBV12-4 NA CASSQDTYTEAFF TGTGCCAGCAGTCAGGATACGTACACTGAAGCTTTCTTT
NA TRBJ1-1 13 TRBV27 NA CASVGTGNTEAFF TGTGCCAGCGTTGGAACAGGGAACACTGAAGCTTTCTTT
NA TRBJ2-1 16 TRBV13 TRBD1 CASSLEAGGAYNEQFF TGTGCCAGCAGCTTAGAGGCAGGGGGTGCCTACAATGAGCAGTTCTTC
NA TRBJ2-5 14 TRBV28 NA CASSLQQGRETQYF TGTGCCAGCAGCCTCCAACAGGGGAGGGAGACCCAGTACTTC
NA TRBJ2-7 13 TRBV11-2 NA CASSNQGSHEQYF TGTGCCAGCAGTAATCAGGGTTCCCACGAGCAGTACTTC
NA TRBJ1-2 15 TRBV18 NA CASSTYLTEAYGYTF TGTGCCAGCTCAACCTACCTGACAGAGGCCTATGGCTACACCTTC
NA TRBJ1-1 14 TRBV6-2/TRBV6-3 TRBD1 CASSPRQGNTEAFF TGTGCCAGCAGCCCTCGACAGGGAAACACTGAAGCTTTCTTT
NA TRBJ2-3 14 TRBV19 NA CASSPGMGTDTQYF TGTGCCAGTAGTCCAGGTATGGGCACAGATACGCAGTATTTT
NA TRBJ2-3 17 TRBV24-1 NA CATSPLVAAGDTDTQYF TGTGCCACCTCCCCCCTGGTCGCAGCTGGAGACACAGATACGCAGTATTTT
NA TRBJ1-1 13 TRBV5-4 NA CASSLRVNTEAFF TGTGCCAGCAGCTTGAGAGTGAACACTGAAGCTTTCTTT
NA TRBJ1-1 15 TRBV7-2 TRBD1 CASRTTGTANTEAFF TGTGCCAGCAGGACTACCGGGACAGCGAACACTGAAGCTTTCTTT
NA TRBJ2-7 15 TRBV7-2 TRBD1 CASSDPGTGRYEQYF TGTGCCAGCAGCGACCCCGGGACAGGGCGCTACGAGCAGTACTTC
few TRBJ1-1 14 TRBV27 NA CASRNGGLRTEAFF TGTGCCAGCAGAAACGGAGGGTTACGCACTGAAGCTTTCTTT
NA TRBJ2-7 13 TRBV27 NA CASSLGQSYEQYF TGTGCCAGCAGTTTAGGACAGAGCTACGAGCAGTACTTC
NA TRBJ1-5 16 TRBV2 NA CASNLRPAGANQPQHF TGTGCCAGCAATCTCCGGCCCGCAGGGGCGAATCAGCCCCAGCATTTT
NA TRBJ2-1 17 TRBV4-1 TRBD1 CASSLPTRDRGHNEQFF TGCGCCAGCAGCCTCCCCACCCGGGACAGGGGACACAATGAGCAGTTCTTC
NA TRBJ2-7 16 TRBV21-1 NA CASSKEEGTGPYEQYF TGTGCCAGCAGCAAAGAAGAAGGGACAGGGCCCTACGAGCAGTACTTC
NA TRBJ1-3 15 TRBV15 NA CATSREHVSGNTIYF TGTGCCACCAGCAGAGAACATGTCTCTGGAAACACCATATATTTT
NA TRBJ2-3 18 TRBV5-1 TRBD2 CASSLGLAGGTSTDTQYF TGCGCCAGCAGCTTGGGCCTAGCGGGGGGCACTAGCACAGATACGCAGTATTTT
NA TRBJ1-2 16 TRBV5-5 TRBD1 CASSSYGVGTGGPYTF TGTGCCAGCAGCTCTTACGGGGTAGGGACAGGGGGTCCCTACACCTTC
NA TRBJ1-2 15 TRBV5-6 NA CASSTYRVANYGYTF TGTGCCAGCAGCACTTACAGGGTAGCTAACTATGGCTACACCTTC
NA TRBJ1-2 14 TRBV5-4 NA CASSFLKGDYGYTF TGTGCCAGCAGCTTTCTTAAGGGGGACTATGGCTACACCTTC
NA TRBJ2-2 13 TRBV5-6 NA CASSRDTTGELFF TGTGCCAGCAGCCGCGACACGACCGGGGAGCTGTTTTTT
NA TRBJ1-6 16 TRBV19 TRBD1 CASRNRGQSYNSPLHF TGTGCCAGTAGGAATAGGGGGCAGTCCTATAATTCACCCCTCCACTTT
NA TRBJ1-2 16 TRBV27 NA CASPGEGGISNYGYTF TGTGCCAGCCCAGGGGAAGGGGGAATCTCTAACTATGGCTACACCTTC
NA TRBJ2-6 14 TRBV11-2 NA CASSLDTGANVLTF TGTGCCAGCAGCTTAGACACTGGGGCCAACGTCCTGACTTTC
NA TRBJ2-6 17 TRBV9 TRBD2 CASSVVGGGSGANVLTF TGTGCCAGCAGCGTAGTGGGCGGGGGCTCTGGGGCCAACGTCCTGACTTTC
few TRBJ1-4 14 TRBV7-2 TRBD1 CASSLAGQGASLFF TGTGCCAGCAGCCTTGCGGGACAGGGGGCAAGTCTGTTTTTT
NA TRBJ2-1 16 TRBV7-3 NA CASSPKRLRSYNEQFF TGTGCCAGCAGCCCTAAGCGGCTACGCTCCTACAATGAGCAGTTCTTC
NA TRBJ1-2 14 TRBV4-1 NA CASSQTDVNYGYTF TGCGCCAGCAGCCAAACAGACGTCAACTATGGCTACACCTTC
NA TRBJ1-2 15 TRBV7-2 NA CASSLARGRNYGYTF TGTGCCAGCAGCTTAGCCCGGGGGAGGAACTATGGCTACACCTTC
few TRBJ2-3 17 TRBV3-1/TRBV3-2 TRBD2 CASSLYIAGGETDTQYF TGTGCCAGCAGCCTCTACATAGCGGGAGGGGAGACAGATACGCAGTATTTT
NA TRBJ2-1 16 TRBV7-9 NA CASSLGLGSSYNEQFF TGTGCCAGCAGCTTAGGGTTGGGGAGCTCCTACAATGAGCAGTTCTTC
NA TRBJ2-1 16 TRBV24-1 TRBD2 CATSDGLGGSYNEQFF TGTGCCACCAGTGACGGACTAGGAGGATCCTACAATGAGCAGTTCTTC
NA TRBJ1-6 14 TRBV19 NA CASSPNRAQSPLHF TGTGCCAGTAGTCCTAACCGAGCTCAATCACCCCTCCACTTT
NA TRBJ2-1 15 TRBV5-8 NA CASSIGSVLYNEQFF TGTGCCAGCAGCATAGGAAGCGTTCTCTACAATGAGCAGTTCTTC